The clone carrying this T cell receptor beta chain appeared many times. The antigen is not known. Patients with uncontrolled infections, other autoimmune diseases, pregnancy or lactation were excluded. Fresh peripheral blood, 9.5 to 10 ml of it, supplied the PBMCs. TCR beta CDR3 regions were amplified from RNA transcripts. During a first-round RT-PCR of the TCR CDR3, the HTBI primer set was used. TCRdb used MiXCR to reprocess the multiplex PCR reads, holding one entry per CDR3 protein. The sample lists hundreds of thousands of distinct CDR3 sequences; 19% were seen once. The data were taken from a study of T cells in Graves' hyperthyroidism and ophthalmopathy. Study observations and caveats: Patients with ophthalmopathy were separated from those with stable hyperthyroidism by a 13 V-J model. In the blood, most expanded thyroid clonotypes above 0.001 appeared as well.

This receptor was taken from a woman aged 18-29 years with Graves' hyperthyroidism. The source material was blood.

In DNA form, the CDR3 reads TGCAGTGCTAAGTCTCCATGGGGGAACACTGAAGCTTTCTTT. Residues: CSAKSPWGNTEAFF. This sequence joins TRBV20-1 and TRBJ1-1, with unresolved D. The ends were cut back, 4 bases at V and 1 base at J, with 13 bases in the middle. CDR1 is DFQATT and CDR2 is SNEGSKA in the germline V gene (reference sequence). This CDR3 is 14 amino acids long.